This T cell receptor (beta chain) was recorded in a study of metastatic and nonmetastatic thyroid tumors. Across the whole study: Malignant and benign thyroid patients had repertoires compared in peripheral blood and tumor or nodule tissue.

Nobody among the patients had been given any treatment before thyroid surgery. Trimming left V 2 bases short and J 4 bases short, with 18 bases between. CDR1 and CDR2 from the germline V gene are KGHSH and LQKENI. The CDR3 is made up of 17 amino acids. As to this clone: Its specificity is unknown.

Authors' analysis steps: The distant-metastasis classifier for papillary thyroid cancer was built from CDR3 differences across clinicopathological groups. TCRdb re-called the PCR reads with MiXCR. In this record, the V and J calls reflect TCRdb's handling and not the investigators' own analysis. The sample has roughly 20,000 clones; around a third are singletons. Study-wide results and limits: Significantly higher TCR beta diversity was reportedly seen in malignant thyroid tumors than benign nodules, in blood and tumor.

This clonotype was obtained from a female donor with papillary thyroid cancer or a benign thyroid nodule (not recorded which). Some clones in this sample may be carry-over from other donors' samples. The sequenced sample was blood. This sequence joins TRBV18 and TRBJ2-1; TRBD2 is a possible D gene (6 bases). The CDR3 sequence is CASSPTGGGRGYNEQFF. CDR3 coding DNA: TGTGCCAGCTCACCAACCGGAGGAGGGAGAGGTTACAATGAGCAGTTCTTC.